This T cell receptor (beta chain) was recorded in a study of blood T cells in healthy people across ages. Isolation recovered at least 6 million PBMCs from every sample. With a J-beta primer mix and a sample-barcoded 5' primer, a second PCR ran roughly 6 to 12 cycles. Each CDR3 protein gets one entry after TCRdb re-called the 5' RACE reads with MiXCR. The data show 1.4 million to 1.5 million distinct CDR3 sequences, approximately 40% seen once. A word on this clonotype: The antigen is undetermined. At one of its ends the junction is not consistent with the germline gene, which may arise from a read error.

Study results and caveats: Roughly linear declines in TCR beta diversity per million T cells occurred with age. Changes in expanded clonotypes were possibly confounded, as the CMV status of donors was unknown.

Germline V gene sequence: CDR1 SGHRS, CDR2 YFSETQ. CDR3 length: 11 residues. The chain links TRBV5-1 to TRBJ2-1; D gene unclear. Sequencing was performed on blood. The receptor's source is a woman younger than 30 in good health. Here the CDR3 reads CGSSDCNEQFF. The CDR3 nucleotides read TGCGGCAGCAGTGACTGCAATGAGCAGTTCTTC.